These 30 T cell receptor beta chains share one sample of origin, sequenced in a study of T cells expressing NK-cell markers. For each CDR3 protein, TCRdb gives one entry from its re-call of the 5' RACE reads, without DNA. Its clone listing holds about 300,000 distinct CDR3 sequences. The specimen was blood T cells: a sorted CD56 or NKG2C T cell subset, CD4+ or CD8+ T cells, or bulk PBMC T cells (not recorded which). The receptor set was obtained from a woman between 18 and 70 years old in good health.

The rearrangement uses TRBV5-5 and TRBJ1-1. CDR1 is SGHKS and CDR2 is YYEKEE in the germline V gene (reference sequence). The CDR3 is 12 residues long. The CDR3: CASSRRNFEAFF.

The genes are TRBV5-1 and TRBJ1-2. Germline V gene sequence: CDR1 SGHRS, CDR2 YFSETQ. The CDR3 runs 11 residues. CDR3 in amino acids: CASSLDAGYTF.

The chain carries TRBV7-3 and TRBJ2-1; TCRdb lists TRBD1, though no DNA is available to test this call. Looked up from germline, CDR1 is SGHTA and CDR2 is FQGTGA. The CDR3 extends over 16 amino acids. The CDR3 loop reads CASTNGLGAGHNEQFF.

This chain links TRBV2 with TRBJ2-2; TCRdb's D call, TRBD2, is unchecked because there is no DNA. CDR3 size: 16 residues. Germline lookup yields CDR1 SNHLY and CDR2 FYNNEI. CDR3 loop: CASRDSSAGNTGELFF.

The chain carries TRBV7-2 and TRBJ2-1; lacking DNA, the TRBD2 call made by TCRdb goes unchecked. Germline CDR1 and CDR2: SGHTA and FQGNSA. This CDR3 has 15 amino acids. CDR3: CASSLARLANNEQFF. Drawing the rest from reference TRBV7-2 and TRBJ2-1, the complete variable domain is GAGVSQSPSNKVTEKGKDVELRCDPISGHTALYWYRQSLGQGLEFLIYFQGNSAPDKSGLPSDRFSAERTGGSVSTLTIQRTQQEDSAVYLCASSLARLANNEQFFGPGTRLTVL.

The chain uses TRBV6-6 and TRBJ1-4. The CDR3 is 13 residues long. From germline, CDR1 is MNHNY and CDR2 SVGAGI (reference sequence). The chain's CDR3 is CASRGALGEKLFF.

The chain links TRBV7-9 to TRBJ1-1. CDR1 and CDR2 from the germline V gene are SEHNR and FQNEAQ (reference sequence). The CDR3 extends over 14 amino acids. CDR3 residues: CATPAGLPNTEAFF.

J is TRBJ1-1 and V is TRBV20-1. CDR1 is DFQATT and CDR2 is SNEGSKA in the germline V gene (reference sequence). The CDR3 loop spans 13 amino acids. CDR3 residues: CSAKNPSHTEAFF.

CDR3: CASSLEALETQYF. The V and J genes are TRBV7-2 and TRBJ2-5; with no DNA, the TCRdb D assignment of TRBD1 cannot be verified. The CDR3 has 13 residues. Germline values: CDR1 SGHTA, CDR2 FQGNSA.

V gene TRBV29-1 combines with J gene TRBJ2-5; TCRdb gives TRBD2 as the D gene, but with no DNA this cannot be confirmed. CDR3 size: 16 residues. CDR1 and CDR2 from the germline V gene are SQVTM and ANQGSEA. The CDR3 region is CSVALVAGNLQETQYF.

This chain joins TRBV6-5 and TRBJ1-5; TCRdb's D gene call, TRBD1, goes unchecked for lack of DNA. The CDR3 contains 15 residues. Germline CDR1 and CDR2: MNHEY and SVGAGI. Here the CDR3 reads CASIKGRQGTEPQHF.

The V and J genes are TRBV12-3 or TRBV12-4 and TRBJ1-5. The CDR3 extends over 15 amino acids. The CDR3 protein is CASSLRPSPNQPQHF.

The chain carries TRBV29-1 and TRBJ2-1; as DNA is missing, the TRBD2 call by TCRdb cannot be tested. From germline, CDR1 is SQVTM and CDR2 ANQGSEA. There are 14 residues in the CDR3. CDR3 sequence reads: CSVVSGKQMSEQFF.

This CDR3 reads CSATITETQYF. This chain connects TRBV29-1 to TRBJ2-5. The CDR3 has 11 amino acids. Germline V gene data show CDR1 as SQVTM and CDR2 as ANQGSEA.

The rearrangement joins TRBV20-1 to TRBJ2-1; the TRBD2 assignment by TCRdb is unverifiable without DNA. This CDR3 comprises 13 residues. The germline V gene has CDR1 DFQATT and CDR2 SNEGSKA (reference sequence). CDR3 residues: CSARTSGSTEQFF.

This rearrangement joins TRBV9 to TRBJ1-1; no DNA is available, so the TRBD1 call from TCRdb remains unchecked. Germline V lookup: CDR1 SGDLS, CDR2 YYNGEE. The CDR3 has 14 amino acids. This CDR3 reads CASSVSPGNTEAFF.

The V and J genes are TRBV11-2 and TRBJ2-5; checking the TCRdb D call of TRBD1 is not possible without DNA. The CDR3 totals 14 residues. Per the germline V gene, CDR1 is SGHAT and CDR2 is FQNNGV. CDR3 in amino acids: CASSPNRGRETQYF.

The rearrangement links TRBV5-4 to TRBJ1-2; TCRdb proposes TRBD1, but this gene call is untestable without DNA. Germline CDR1 reads SGHNT; CDR2 reads YYREEE (reference sequence). The CDR3 contains 15 residues. The CDR3 spells CASSQMTGGAYGYTF.

The chain joins TRBV4-2 to TRBJ2-1; TCRdb outputs TRBD2, but without DNA this stays unchecked. The CDR3 totals 14 residues. Germline V CDR1 and CDR2: LGHNA, YNFKEQ. The CDR3 here is CASSPGLAINEQFF.

The chain is built from TRBV20-1 and TRBJ2-3; the D call from TCRdb, TRBD2, cannot be confirmed without DNA. The CDR3 runs 11 residues. Germline CDR1 and CDR2: DFQATT and SNEGSKA (reference sequence). CDR3 in amino acids: CSAAGLDTQYF.

CDR3 sequence: CASSLGGARRGEKLFF. The V and J genes are TRBV7-9 and TRBJ1-4; no DNA is available, so the TRBD1 call from TCRdb remains unchecked. Germline assignment: CDR1 SEHNR and CDR2 FQNEAQ (reference sequence). The length of the CDR3 is 16 residues.

This chain links TRBV7-2 with TRBJ1-1. The germline gives CDR1 SGHTA, CDR2 FQGNSA. CDR3 size: 13 residues. This CDR3 is CASSAGGRGEAFF.

This sequence joins TRBV12-3 or TRBV12-4 and TRBJ1-4; no DNA is available, so the TRBD1 call from TCRdb remains unchecked. The CDR3 has 15 amino acids. The CDR3 loop is CASSTRTGRREKLFF.

This sequence joins TRBV3-1 and TRBJ2-5; checking the TCRdb D call of TRBD1 is not possible without DNA. The CDR3 extends over 14 amino acids. Germline V gives CDR1 LGHDT, CDR2 YNNKEL (reference sequence). CDR3 residues: CASDLQGSQETQYF.

The V and J genes are TRBV29-1 and TRBJ2-5; checking the TCRdb D call of TRBD1 is not possible without DNA. The CDR3 runs to 14 residues. The germline gives CDR1 SQVTM, CDR2 ANQGSEA. CDR3 loop: CSVTSGTRGETQYF.

The gene calls are TRBV12-3 or TRBV12-4 and TRBJ1-1; checking the TCRdb D call of TRBD1 is not possible without DNA. The CDR3 runs to 17 residues. CDR3 in amino acids: CASSFITSVTGEIAAFF.

The chain recombines TRBV12-3 or TRBV12-4 with TRBJ2-1; the TCRdb D gene call, TRBD2, has no DNA to confirm it. This CDR3 has 13 residues. The CDR3 loop is CASSGETYNEQFF.

The chain has TRBV20-1 and TRBJ2-3. The CDR3 spans 12 residues. Germline-derived CDR1 and CDR2 are DFQATT and SNEGSKA (reference sequence). The CDR3 region is CSARGGTDTQYF.

V and J are TRBV6-6 and TRBJ2-7. Germline V gene data show CDR1 as MNHNY and CDR2 as SVGAGI (reference sequence). This CDR3 is 11 amino acids long. The chain's CDR3 is CASRRENEQYF.

The V call is TRBV29-1, the J call TRBJ2-3; TCRdb picks TRBD1, but there is no DNA to check that call. CDR1 SQVTM and CDR2 ANQGSEA come from the germline V gene. This CDR3 has 15 amino acids. CDR3 loop: CSVAGTGRDTDTQYF.